The sequence of this TCR beta chain was determined in a study of cytomegalovirus exposure and HLA in healthy donors. The primer mix had 60 Vbeta and 13 Jbeta primers. TCRdb keeps only in-frame clones here, not all; method: immunoSEQ multiplex PCR. The sample lists 130,000 to 150,000 clones; about four fifths were seen once. The CDR3 consists of 16 residues. Trimming cost V 0 bases and J 0 bases, with 10 bases left between them. The V gene's germline CDR1 is SGHDT and CDR2 YYEEEE. Sample: PBMCs. The receptor comes from a male donor in good health and CMV-seronegative. The V gene is TRBV5-6, the J gene TRBJ1-5; a weak D match, TRBD1 (6 bases). The CDR3 region has the DNA TGTGCCAGCAGCTTGGCCAGGGGAATTAGCAATCAGCCCCAGCATTTT. It translates to CASSLARGISNQPQHF. Complete variable domain (other parts from reference TRBV5-6 and TRBJ1-5): DAGVTQSPTHLIKTRGQQVTLRCSPKSGHDTVSWYQQALGQGPQFIFQYYEEEERQRGNFPDRFSGHQFPNYSSELNVNALLLGDSALYLCASSLARGISNQPQHFGDGTRLSIL.